This T cell receptor (beta chain) was sequenced in a study of cytomegalovirus exposure and HLA in healthy donors. Study-level information: As released early, the data held about 85 million unique TCRs from HLA-typed donors. The study, taken as a whole, reports: Later work found that TCR association rates differed between HLA loci; DRB1 had the most and HLA-C the fewest. In terms of immune exposure information, only CMV serostatus was available.

About this clone itself: Its target is not known.

The CDR3 loop spans 13 amino acids. V was pared by 10 bases and J by 4 bases, with 16 bases between. CDR1 is LGHNT and CDR2 is FRNRAP in the germline V gene. It was with 60 Vbeta and 13 Jbeta primers that the PCR ran. In the original analysis: Unique TCR beta chains numbered approximately 80 million in a later analysis, with around 12 million shared. TCRdb keeps only in-frame clones here, not all; method: immunoSEQ multiplex PCR. V, J and clone size derive from that table, while D and trimming were established from the DNA sequence. The sample comprises around 200,000 clones, 60% to 85% of which are singletons, and 1.6% rests with the top ten.

The TCR comes from a woman aged 18-29 years in good health and CMV-seronegative. V usage is TRBV12-5 and J usage is TRBJ1-2; possible D gene TRBD1, 6 bases. The material sequenced was PBMCs. In nucleotides, the CDR3 is TGTGCTACCAACCACAGGGTTCGCTATGGCTACACCTTC. Translated, it gives CATNHRVRYGYTF.